A selection of T cell receptor beta chains follows, all from one sample in a study of T cell responses to AZD1222 COVID-19 vaccine. Sequenced by immunoSEQ multiplex PCR; TCRdb stores in-frame clones only, minus some. The sample includes around 180,000 clones, 80% to 90% of them seen just once. The source material was peripheral blood, sampled on day 0 of AZD1222 vaccination. The receptors stem from an adult in good health. Each CDR3 is given with its conserved first and last residue. A D gene is named only where the DNA matches it firmly. Not every row has a clone size; where given, it reads once, few, many or a size class.

D gene	clone size	V gene	J gene	CDR3 DNA	CDR3 protein
NA	once	TRBV27	TRBJ1-5	TGTGCCAGCAGTTTAGAGAGGAGTTCTCAGCCCCAGCATTTT	CASSLERSSQPQHF
NA	once	TRBV9	TRBJ2-1	TGTGCCAGCAGCGAACAGCCGGGGGCTAAAGGCAATGAGCAGTTCTTC	CASSEQPGAKGNEQFF
TRBD1	NA	TRBV28	TRBJ2-5	TGTGCCAGCAGCGGGACAGGGAAAGGGGAGACCCAGTACTTC	CASSGTGKGETQYF
NA	few	TRBV12-3/TRBV12-4	TRBJ1-1	TGTGCCAGCAGTTTCGAGGGTAGGAGTGCTTTCTTT	CASSFEGRSAFF
TRBD2	NA	TRBV29-1	TRBJ2-3	TGCAGCGGCCTTCCAGGACTAGCGAGAACAGATACGCAGTATTTT	CSGLPGLARTDTQYF
TRBD2	NA	TRBV30	TRBJ2-5	TGTGCCTGGAGTGTGGAGCGGGGGCGGCAGACCCAGTACTTC	CAWSVERGRQTQYF
NA	NA	TRBV27	TRBJ2-7	TGTGCCAGCAGTTTATCACGGACATCCTACGAGCAGTACTTC	CASSLSRTSYEQYF
NA	NA	TRBV6-7	TRBJ2-7	TGTGCCAGCGAGGGCCTAGCCGACGGTGAGCAGTACTTC	CASEGLADGEQYF
NA	NA	TRBV7-9	TRBJ2-2	TGTGCCAGCAGCCCCCGGGCTTCGAACACCGGGGAGCTGTTTTTT	CASSPRASNTGELFF
TRBD1	NA	TRBV5-1	TRBJ2-5	TGCGCCAGCAGCCTGGATGACAGGGCAGGGACCCAGTACTTC	CASSLDDRAGTQYF
TRBD1	NA	TRBV6-5	TRBJ2-2	TGTGCCGTTTTAGGGGGCGACACCGGGGAGCTGTTTTTT	CAVLGGDTGELFF
NA	NA	TRBV29-1	TRBJ1-1	TGCAGCGTTAGGTCACATATGAACACTGAAGCTTTCTTT	CSVRSHMNTEAFF
NA	NA	TRBV4-2	TRBJ1-3	TGTGCCAGCAGCCAAGATCCGGGACACCTCACTGGAAACACCATATATTTT	CASSQDPGHLTGNTIYF
NA	NA	TRBV2	TRBJ2-2	TGTGCCAGCAGGGGTAACGTGGACACCGGGGAGCTGTTTTTT	CASRGNVDTGELFF
NA	NA	TRBV5-6	TRBJ1-1	TGTGCCAGCAGCTTGGCCGGGTGGGGCCCGGACACTGAAGCTTTCTTT	CASSLAGWGPDTEAFF
NA	few	TRBV18	TRBJ1-1	TGTGCCAGCTCACCACCGTGGGGGTGGAACACTGAAGCTTTCTTT	CASSPPWGWNTEAFF
NA	NA	TRBV20-1	TRBJ1-3	TGCAGTGCTAGTAACACGGCTGGAAACACCATATATTTT	CSASNTAGNTIYF
TRBD1	NA	TRBV6-1	TRBJ1-5	TGTGCCAGCAGTGAAGGGACAGGTTGGGGTCAGCCCCAGCATTTT	CASSEGTGWGQPQHF
NA	NA	TRBV5-5	TRBJ1-6	TGTGCCAGCAGCTTGGCCCCCCCCTCATCGAATTCACCCCTCCACTTT	CASSLAPPSSNSPLHF
NA	NA	TRBV30	TRBJ1-5	TGTGCCTGCGCAATTAGCAATCAGCCCCAGCATTTT	CACAISNQPQHF
TRBD1	NA	TRBV5-1	TRBJ1-1	TGCGCCAGCAGCCGGGACAGCTCTTACACTGAAGCTTTCTTT	CASSRDSSYTEAFF
NA	NA	TRBV29-1	TRBJ2-2	TGCAGCGTTGGGGCGACCACCGGGGAGCTGTTTTTT	CSVGATTGELFF
NA	NA	TRBV23-1	TRBJ1-5	TGCGCCAGCAGTCATTTAGGGCAGCCCCAGCATTTT	CASSHLGQPQHF